This T cell receptor (beta chain) stems from a study of shared clonotypes between healthy human individuals. Findings of the study overall: An effect of sequencing depth on clonotype sharing among donors was expected.

Between the trimmed V and J ends, which lost 6 bases and 0 bases, there was a span of 9 bases. The CDR3 consists of 14 residues. Germline-derived CDR1 and CDR2 are MDHEN and SYDVKM. Concerning this clone: Its matching antigen is unknown. The same CDR3 arises from other DNA sequences in this sample as well.

The data were produced by immunoSEQ multiplex PCR, yet TCRdb's version contains in-frame clones alone and is incomplete. The repertoire holds 450,000 to 500,000 clones, roughly 85% seen once, with around 12% in the top ten. The sequencing input was PBMCs. The TCR was taken from a woman aged 40-49 years in good health. Some clones in this sample may be carry-over from other donors' samples. The chain employs TRBV28 and TRBJ1-5, with D possibly being TRBD1 (5 bases). In DNA, the CDR3 is TGTGCCAGCAGCTTGGACATTAGCAATCAGCCCCAGCATTTT. Translated, it gives CASSLDISNQPQHF.